The sequence of this T cell receptor beta chain was determined in a study of blood T cell repertoires in COVID-19. About the research overall: Samples taken during acute and convalescent COVID-19 were collected in the United States, Italy and Spain.

Methods used by the authors: Estimates of nucleated cell counts were drawn from the amplification of reference gene primers. The table came from immunoSEQ multiplex PCR; TCRdb's copy has only in-frame clones and leaves some out. V and J calls and clone size are copied from that table; D and trimming were computed from the DNA. Here the sample spans about 190,000 clones, over 75% being singletons. This CDR3 contains 17 residues. Deletions cut 1 base from V and 6 bases from J, with 21 bases between. Germline V gene lookup returns CDR1 SGHTA and CDR2 FQGNSA. The rearrangement links TRBV7-2 to TRBJ1-1, with D possibly TRBD1 on 5 matching bases. The sample taken for sequencing was peripheral blood. This clonotype was obtained from a woman aged 45-65 years with acute or convalescent COVID-19. The CDR3 spells CASSLGGRSGPNPEAFF. The CDR3 DNA follows: TGTGCCAGCAGCTTAGGGGGTAGGTCAGGGCCTAACCCTGAAGCTTTCTTT.